The T cell receptor (beta chain) under discussion was sequenced for a study of T cells in Graves' hyperthyroidism and ophthalmopathy. Study information: At initial diagnosis, before any treatment had begun, peripheral blood was obtained. Findings and limits, study-wide: Blood also showed most of the thyroid clonotypes that were expanded above 0.001.

RNA transcripts provided the source from which TCR beta CDR3 regions were amplified. HTBI primers were used for first-round RT-PCR of the TCR CDR3. From the multiplex PCR reads, TCRdb called clonotypes with MiXCR, one entry per CDR3 protein. The table includes roughly 200,000 distinct CDR3 sequences, 15% to 20% detected once. This CDR3 is 16 amino acids long. CDR1 and CDR2 from the germline V gene are SEHNR and FQNEAQ (reference sequence). Trimming cost V 6 bases and J 2 bases; bases outside gene matches: 9. Stable Graves' hyperthyroidism denoted no ophthalmopathy progression over 18 months. Orbital computed tomography and thyroid ultrasound, together with serum TRAb and thyroxine and clinical symptoms, were used for diagnoses. This clonotype was observed many times. Its antigen is currently unknown.

The rearrangement links TRBV7-9 to TRBJ2-1, with TRBD2 matching over 8 bases. Sequenced: blood. This clonotype originated in a man aged 40-50 years with Graves' hyperthyroidism. The CDR3 DNA reads TGTGCCAGCAGTTCGCGGGGTAGCGGGGCCTACAATGAGCAGTTCTTC. It specifies CASSSRGSGAYNEQFF.